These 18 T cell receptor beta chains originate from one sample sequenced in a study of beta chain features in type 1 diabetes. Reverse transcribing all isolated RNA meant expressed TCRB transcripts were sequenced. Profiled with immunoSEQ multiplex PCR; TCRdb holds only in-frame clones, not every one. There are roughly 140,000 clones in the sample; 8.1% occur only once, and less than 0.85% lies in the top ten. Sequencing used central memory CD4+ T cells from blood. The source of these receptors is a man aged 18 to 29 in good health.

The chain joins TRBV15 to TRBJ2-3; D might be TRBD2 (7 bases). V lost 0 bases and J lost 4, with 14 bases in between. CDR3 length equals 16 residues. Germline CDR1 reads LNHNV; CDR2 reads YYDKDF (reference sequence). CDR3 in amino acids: CATSRDVAGAPDTQYF. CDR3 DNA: TGTGCCACCAGCAGAGATGTCGCGGGGGCCCCAGATACGCAGTATTTT.

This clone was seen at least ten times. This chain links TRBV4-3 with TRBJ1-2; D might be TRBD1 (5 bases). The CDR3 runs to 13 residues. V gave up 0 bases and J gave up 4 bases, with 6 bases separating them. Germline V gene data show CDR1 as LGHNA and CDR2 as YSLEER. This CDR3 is CASSQDQGYGYTF. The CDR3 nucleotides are TGCGCCAGCAGCCAAGACCAGGGCTATGGCTACACCTTC.

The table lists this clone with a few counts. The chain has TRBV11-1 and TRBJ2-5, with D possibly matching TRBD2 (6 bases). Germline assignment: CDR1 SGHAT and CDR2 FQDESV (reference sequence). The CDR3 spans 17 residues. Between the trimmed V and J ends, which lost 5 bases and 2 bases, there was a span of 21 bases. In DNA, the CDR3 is TGTGCCAGCAGCCTCCTAAGAGGGTTTGGGGGGCAAGAGACCCAGTACTTC. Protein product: CASSLLRGFGGQETQYF. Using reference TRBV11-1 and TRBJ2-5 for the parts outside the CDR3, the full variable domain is EAEVAQSPRYKITEKSQAVAFWCDPISGHATLYWYRQILGQGPELLVQFQDESVVDDSQLPKDRFSAERLKGVDSTLKIQPAELGDSAMYLCASSLLRGFGGQETQYFGPGTRLLVL.

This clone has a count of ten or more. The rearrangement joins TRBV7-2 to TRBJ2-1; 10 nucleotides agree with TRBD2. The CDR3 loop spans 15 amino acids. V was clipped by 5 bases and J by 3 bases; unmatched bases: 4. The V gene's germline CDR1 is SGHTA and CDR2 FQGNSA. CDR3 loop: CASSELAGGYNEQFF. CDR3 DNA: TGTGCCAGCAGCGAATTAGCGGGAGGCTACAATGAGCAGTTCTTC.

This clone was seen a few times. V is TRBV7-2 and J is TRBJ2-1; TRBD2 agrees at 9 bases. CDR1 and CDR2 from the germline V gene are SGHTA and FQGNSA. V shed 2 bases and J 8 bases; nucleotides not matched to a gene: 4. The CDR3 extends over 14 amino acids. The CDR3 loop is CASSLSSGDDEQFF. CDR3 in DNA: TGTGCCAGCAGCTTATCTAGCGGGGATGATGAGCAGTTCTTC.

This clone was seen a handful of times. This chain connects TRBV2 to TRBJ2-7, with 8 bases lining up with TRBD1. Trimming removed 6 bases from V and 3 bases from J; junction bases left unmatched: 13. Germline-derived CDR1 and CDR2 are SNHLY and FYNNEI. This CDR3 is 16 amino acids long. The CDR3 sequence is CASSPGPGQGNYEQYF. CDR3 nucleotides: TGTGCCAGCAGCCCCGGCCCAGGACAGGGTAACTACGAGCAGTACTTC.

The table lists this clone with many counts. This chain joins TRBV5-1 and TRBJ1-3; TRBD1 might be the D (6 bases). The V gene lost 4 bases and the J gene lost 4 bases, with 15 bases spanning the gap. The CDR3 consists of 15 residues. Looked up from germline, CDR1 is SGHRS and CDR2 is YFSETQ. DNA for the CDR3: TGCGCCAGCAGCCCGGCCGGGGGGCTCGGAAACACCATATATTTT. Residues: CASSPAGGLGNTIYF.

CDR3 coding DNA: TGTGCCAGCACGGGACAGGGCGTCTACGAGCAGTACTTC. Translation: CASTGQGVYEQYF. V usage is TRBV6-1 and J usage is TRBJ2-7; 9 bases map to TRBD1. Germline CDR1 is MNHNS and CDR2 is SASEGT. This CDR3 spans 13 amino acids. J gave up 3 bases and V 7 bases, and 4 bases lay outside the gene matches.

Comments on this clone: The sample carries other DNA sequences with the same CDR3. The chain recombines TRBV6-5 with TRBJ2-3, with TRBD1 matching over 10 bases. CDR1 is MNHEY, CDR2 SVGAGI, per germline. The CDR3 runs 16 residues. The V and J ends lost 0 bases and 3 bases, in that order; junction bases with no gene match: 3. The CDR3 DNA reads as TGTGCCAGCAGTTACTCTGGGACAGGGGTTACAGATACGCAGTATTTT. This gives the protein CASSYSGTGVTDTQYF.

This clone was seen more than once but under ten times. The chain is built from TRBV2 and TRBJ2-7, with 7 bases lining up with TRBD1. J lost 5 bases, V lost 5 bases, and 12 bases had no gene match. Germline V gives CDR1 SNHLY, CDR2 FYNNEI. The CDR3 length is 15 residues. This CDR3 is CASSPRQGRIHEQYF. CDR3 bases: TGTGCCAGCAGTCCCAGACAGGGCCGCATCCACGAGCAGTACTTC.

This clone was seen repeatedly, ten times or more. CDR3 bases: TGTGCCTGTGACAGGGGTAATTCACCCCTCCACTTT. It specifies CACDRGNSPLHF. This sequence joins TRBV30 and TRBJ1-6; 8 bases are shared with TRBD1. Trimming removed 6 bases from V and 6 bases from J; junction bases left unmatched: 1. Germline-derived CDR1 and CDR2 are GTSNPN and SVGIG (reference sequence). This CDR3 has 12 residues.

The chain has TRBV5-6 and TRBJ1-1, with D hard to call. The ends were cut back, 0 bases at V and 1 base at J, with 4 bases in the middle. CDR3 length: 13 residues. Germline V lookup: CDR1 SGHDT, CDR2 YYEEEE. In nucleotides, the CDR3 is TGTGCCAGCAGCTTGGATCAGAACACTGAAGCTTTCTTT. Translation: CASSLDQNTEAFF.

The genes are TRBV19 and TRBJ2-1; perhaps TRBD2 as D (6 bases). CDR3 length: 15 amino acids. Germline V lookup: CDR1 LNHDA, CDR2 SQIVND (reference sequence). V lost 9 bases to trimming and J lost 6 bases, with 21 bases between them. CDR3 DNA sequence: TGTGCCAGCACCTCCGCCGCGGGACTCCGCAATGAGCAGTTCTTC. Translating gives CASTSAAGLRNEQFF.

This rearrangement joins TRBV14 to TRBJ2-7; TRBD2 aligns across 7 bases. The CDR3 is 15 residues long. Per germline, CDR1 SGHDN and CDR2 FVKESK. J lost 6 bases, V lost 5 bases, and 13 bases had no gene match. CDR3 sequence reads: CASSSLGEGVSEQYF. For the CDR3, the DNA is TGTGCCAGCAGCTCACTAGGGGAGGGCGTGAGCGAGCAGTACTTC.

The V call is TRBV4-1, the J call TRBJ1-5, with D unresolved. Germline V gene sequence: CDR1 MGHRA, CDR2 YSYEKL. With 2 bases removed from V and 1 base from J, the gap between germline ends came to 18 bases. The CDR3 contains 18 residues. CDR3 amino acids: CASSQMGPNTRSNQPQHF. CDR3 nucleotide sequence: TGCGCCAGCAGCCAAATGGGCCCCAATACGAGAAGCAATCAGCCCCAGCATTTT.

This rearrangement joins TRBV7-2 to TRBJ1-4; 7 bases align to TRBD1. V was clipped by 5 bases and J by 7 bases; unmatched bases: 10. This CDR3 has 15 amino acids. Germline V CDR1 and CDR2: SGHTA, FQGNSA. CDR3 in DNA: TGTGCCAGCAGCCAAGAAGGGGGCGCGGTTGAAAAACTGTTTTTT. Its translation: CASSQEGGAVEKLFF.

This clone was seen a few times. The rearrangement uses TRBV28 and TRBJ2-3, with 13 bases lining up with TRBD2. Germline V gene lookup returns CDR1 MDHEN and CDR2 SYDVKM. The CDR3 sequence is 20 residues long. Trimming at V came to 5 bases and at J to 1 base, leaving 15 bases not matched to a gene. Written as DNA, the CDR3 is TGTGCCAGCAGTAGCACCGGGACTAGCGGGATTAACACGGGCACAGATACGCAGTATTTT. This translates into CASSSTGTSGINTGTDTQYF.

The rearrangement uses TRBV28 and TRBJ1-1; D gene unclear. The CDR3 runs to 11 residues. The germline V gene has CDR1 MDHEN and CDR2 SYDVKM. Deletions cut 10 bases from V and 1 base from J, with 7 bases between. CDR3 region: CATRGNTEAFF. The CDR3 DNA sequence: TGTGCCACCCGGGGGAACACTGAAGCTTTCTTT.